Listed below are T cell receptor beta chains from one sample, sequenced in a study of blood T cell repertoires in COVID-19. The protocol was immunoSEQ multiplex PCR, while the TCRdb copy is restricted to in-frame clones and leaves out a portion. This sample has tens of thousands of clones, with about 90% found just once. Sequenced material: peripheral blood. The receptors stem from a man in his sixties with acute or convalescent COVID-19. Both conserved end residues are part of each CDR3. D genes are given only for firm matches. Clone size is stated in some rows and not others, as once, few, many or a class when expanded.

clone_size,d_call,v_call,j_call,cdr3_aa,cdr3_nt
.,TRBD1,TRBV5-1,TRBJ1-2,CASSLTGDSNYGYTF,TGCGCCAGCAGCCTGACAGGGGACTCTAACTATGGCTACACCTTC
.,.,TRBV5-1,TRBJ2-1,CASRDTASANEQFF,TGCGCCAGCAGAGACACAGCATCAGCCAATGAGCAGTTCTTC
.,.,TRBV4-1,TRBJ2-1,CASSQDPKQSSYNEQFF,TGCGCCAGCAGCCAAGACCCGAAACAGAGCTCCTACAATGAGCAGTTCTTC
.,.,TRBV20-1,TRBJ2-7,CSASGGVNYEQYF,TGCAGTGCTAGTGGGGGCGTTAACTACGAGCAGTACTTC
.,.,TRBV4-1,TRBJ2-7,CASSQVAVDEQYF,TGCGCCAGCAGCCAAGTTGCGGTGGACGAGCAGTACTTC
.,TRBD1,TRBV27,TRBJ2-5,CASSLNGQGGPETQYF,TGTGCCAGCAGTCTAAACGGACAGGGGGGGCCAGAGACCCAGTACTTC
.,TRBD1,TRBV18,TRBJ2-7,CASSPGDRSSEQYF,TGTGCCAGCTCACCAGGGGACAGGTCCAGTGAGCAGTACTTC
.,TRBD1,TRBV5-4,TRBJ1-2,CASSQGQALYGYTF,TGTGCCAGCAGCCAGGGACAGGCCCTCTATGGCTACACCTTC
.,.,TRBV5-5,TRBJ1-6,CASSFSGSSYNSPLHF,TGTGCCAGCAGCTTTTCCGGGAGCTCCTATAATTCACCCCTCCACTTT
.,.,TRBV24-1,TRBJ2-2,CATSDFDLSGTGELFF,TGTGCCACCAGTGATTTTGACCTTTCGGGGACCGGGGAGCTGTTTTTT
.,.,TRBV6-5,TRBJ1-2,CASSSERGNVGYTF,TGTGCCAGCAGTTCGGAGCGGGGAAACGTTGGCTACACCTTC
.,TRBD1,TRBV12-5,TRBJ2-5,CASGQTGTVEETQYF,TGTGCTAGTGGTCAAACGGGGACAGTGGAAGAGACCCAGTACTTC
.,TRBD1,TRBV18,TRBJ1-1,CASSQTGTAEAFF,TGTGCCAGCTCACAGACAGGGACGGCTGAAGCTTTCTTT
.,.,TRBV5-1,TRBJ1-1,CASSQQGATGTEAFF,TGCGCCAGCAGCCAGCAAGGGGCGACGGGCACTGAAGCTTTCTTT
.,.,TRBV6-2/TRBV6-3,TRBJ2-1,CASSYLGFLNNEQFF,TGTGCCAGCAGTTACCTTGGCTTTCTGAACAATGAGCAGTTCTTC
.,.,TRBV6-5,TRBJ1-5,CASNGRVNQPQHF,TGTGCCAGCAACGGGAGGGTTAATCAGCCCCAGCATTTT
.,.,TRBV3-1/TRBV3-2,TRBJ1-1,CASIRGLGGVNTEAFF,TGTGCCAGCATCCGGGGACTGGGAGGAGTGAACACTGAAGCTTTCTTT
.,.,TRBV9,TRBJ2-1,CASSVGLNNEQFF,TGTGCCAGCAGCGTAGGACTGAACAATGAGCAGTTCTTC
.,.,TRBV4-2,TRBJ2-3,CASSQDAPGGTDTQYF,TGTGCCAGCAGCCAAGATGCCCCGGGGGGCACAGATACGCAGTATTTT
.,TRBD1,TRBV5-4,TRBJ1-2,CASSLQDRGYGYTF,TGTGCCAGCAGCTTGCAGGACAGGGGTTATGGCTACACCTTC
.,TRBD1,TRBV7-2,TRBJ1-1,CASSLAQQGEAFF,TGTGCCAGCAGCTTAGCTCAACAGGGGGAAGCTTTCTTT
.,.,TRBV9,TRBJ2-5,CASSVGGVKGETQYF,TGTGCCAGCAGCGTAGGCGGGGTCAAGGGAGAGACCCAGTACTTC
.,.,TRBV9,TRBJ2-2,CASSARTGNTGELFF,TGTGCCAGCAGCGCCCGAACAGGGAACACCGGGGAGCTGTTTTTT
.,.,TRBV5-1,TRBJ1-1,CASSLLGGRNTEAFF,TGCGCCAGCAGCTTGTTAGGAGGCAGGAACACTGAAGCTTTCTTT
.,.,TRBV19,TRBJ2-1,CASSPLGGYNEQFF,TGTGCCAGTAGTCCCCTTGGGGGGTACAATGAGCAGTTCTTC
.,.,TRBV6-2/TRBV6-3,TRBJ2-7,CASSYSAEYEQYF,TGTGCCAGCAGTTACTCGGCAGAATACGAGCAGTACTTC
.,.,TRBV1,TRBJ2-3,CTSSQASGGVLGTQYF,TGCACCAGCAGCCAAGCTAGCGGGGGGGTCCTTGGGACGCAGTATTTT
.,TRBD1,TRBV30,TRBJ1-1,CAWSEYLLGTGWNTEAFF,TGTGCCTGGAGTGAGTACTTATTAGGGACAGGGTGGAACACTGAAGCTTTCTTT
.,TRBD2,TRBV5-5,TRBJ2-5,CASSPRGSGGVETQYF,TGTGCCAGCAGCCCCCGGGGTAGCGGGGGGGTAGAGACCCAGTACTTC
.,.,TRBV11-2,TRBJ2-1,CASSFGVNEQFF,TGTGCCAGCAGCTTCGGGGTTAATGAGCAGTTCTTC
.,.,TRBV14,TRBJ2-1,CASSQEWQGTYNEQFF,TGTGCCAGCAGCCAAGAGTGGCAGGGGACCTACAATGAGCAGTTCTTC
.,.,TRBV7-2,TRBJ1-2,CASSPGHFNYGYTF,TGTGCCAGCAGCCCGGGACACTTCAACTATGGCTACACCTTC
.,TRBD1,TRBV5-1,TRBJ1-2,CASSPGTGEYGYTF,TGCGCCAGCAGCCCGGGGACAGGGGAATATGGCTACACCTTC
.,.,TRBV4-1,TRBJ1-2,CASSQEGYRNGYTF,TGCGCCAGCAGCCAAGAGGGTTACAGGAATGGCTACACCTTC
.,.,TRBV6-2/TRBV6-3,TRBJ1-5,CASSYSTGDPRGSNQPQHF,TGTGCCAGCAGTTACTCAACGGGGGACCCTCGAGGGAGCAATCAGCCCCAGCATTTT
.,.,TRBV10-3,TRBJ1-6,CAISVREGNSPLHF,TGTGCCATCAGTGTACGGGAAGGTAATTCACCCCTCCACTTT
once,TRBD1,TRBV5-1,TRBJ2-5,CASSVGQGQETQYF,TGCGCCAGCAGCGTGGGACAGGGGCAAGAGACCCAGTACTTC
.,TRBD2,TRBV5-4,TRBJ2-7,CASSLDKRGGGQYF,TGTGCCAGCAGCTTGGACAAGCGGGGGGGAGGGCAGTACTTC
.,.,TRBV12-3/TRBV12-4,TRBJ1-5,CASRSGAKPQHF,TGTGCCAGCAGGTCAGGGGCTAAGCCCCAGCATTTT
.,.,TRBV19,TRBJ1-1,CASSQQVNTEAFF,TGTGCCAGTAGTCAGCAGGTCAACACTGAAGCTTTCTTT
.,TRBD1,TRBV5-1,TRBJ2-3,CASSSRDRGRDTQYF,TGCGCCAGCAGCTCTAGGGACAGGGGTAGAGATACGCAGTATTTT
.,.,TRBV3-1/TRBV3-2,TRBJ1-6,CASSQDWQGAIRPLHF,TGTGCCAGCAGCCAAGACTGGCAAGGAGCGATTCGGCCCCTCCACTTT
.,TRBD1,TRBV12-3/TRBV12-4,TRBJ1-1,CASTGQVAEAFF,TGTGCCAGCACCGGACAGGTAGCTGAAGCTTTCTTT
.,TRBD2,TRBV6-5,TRBJ2-2,CASSYWRGGTGELFF,TGTGCCAGCAGTTACTGGCGGGGGGGCACCGGGGAGCTGTTTTTT
.,TRBD1,TRBV11-2,TRBJ1-5,CASSLGTGQPQHF,TGTGCCAGCAGCTTAGGGACAGGTCAGCCCCAGCATTTT
.,TRBD1,TRBV7-9,TRBJ1-2,CASSPGQGRDGYTF,TGTGCCAGCAGTCCGGGACAGGGGAGAGATGGCTACACCTTC
once,.,TRBV5-5,TRBJ1-1,CASSLRLSNTEAFF,TGTGCCAGCAGCTTAAGACTGTCGAACACTGAAGCTTTCTTT